The rows below give T cell receptor beta chains drawn from one sample of a study of beta chain features in type 1 diabetes. The repertoire was sequenced with immunoSEQ multiplex PCR; TCRdb's copy has only in-frame clones and lacks some. The table records roughly 160,000 clones, about 7.9% of them present only once. Sequenced input: central memory CD4+ T cells from blood. The receptors here all came from a man aged 18 to 29 with type 1 diabetes. Both conserved end residues are part of each CDR3. D genes are given only for firm matches. For some rows the clone size is stated as once, few or many, or as a class when expanded; others skip it.

TRBD1	-	14	TRBJ2-7	TRBV29-1	TGCAGCGTTAAAATAGGGACAGGGGGCTACGAGCAGTACTTC	CSVKIGTGGYEQYF
TRBD2	-	16	TRBJ2-1	TRBV5-1	TGCGCCAGCAGAGAGGGGACTAGCGGGACCTACAATGAGCAGTTCTTC	CASREGTSGTYNEQFF
TRBD2	-	17	TRBJ2-5	TRBV5-1	TGCGCCAGCAGCTTGGGGGGTAGCGGGGGCCATCAAGAGACCCAGTACTTC	CASSLGGSGGHQETQYF
TRBD2	few	14	TRBJ2-1	TRBV6-1	TGTGCCAGCAGTACCACTAGCGGGAGGGGTGAGCAGTTCTTC	CASSTTSGRGEQFF
TRBD1	few	13	TRBJ1-1	TRBV29-1	TGCAGCTCCGGACAGGGGGAGGACACTGAAGCTTTCTTT	CSSGQGEDTEAFF
-	few	15	TRBJ1-5	TRBV9	TGTGCCAGCAGCAAGGGGGTGGGTAGTGGACAGCCCCAGCATTTT	CASSKGVGSGQPQHF
-	many	15	TRBJ1-5	TRBV4-2	TGTGCCAGCAGCCAAGAGGTCGGGGGGAATCAGCCCCAGCATTTT	CASSQEVGGNQPQHF
TRBD1	few	15	TRBJ1-2	TRBV7-2	TGTGCCAGCAGCTTTTCCGGGACAGGGGACTATGGCTACACCTTC	CASSFSGTGDYGYTF
TRBD2	few	15	TRBJ2-5	TRBV5-6	TGTGCCAGCAGCTTGACGTCGGGGGGGGCCGAGACCCAGTACTTC	CASSLTSGGAETQYF
-	-	14	TRBJ2-3	TRBV5-4	TGTGCCAGCAGCTTGCTTGAGAGCACAGATACGCAGTATTTT	CASSLLESTDTQYF
-	few	16	TRBJ1-2	TRBV7-8	TGTGCCAGCAGCTTAGAGTTTGGATCAGGGAACTATGGCTACACCTTC	CASSLEFGSGNYGYTF
TRBD1	-	12	TRBJ1-2	TRBV7-9	TGTGCCAGCAGCTCCGCGGCCCAACAGGGGGTATTC	CASSSAAQQGVF
-	few	14	TRBJ2-5	TRBV28	TGTGCCAGCAGTTTTGGCAGCGACCGGGGGACCCAGTACTTC	CASSFGSDRGTQYF
TRBD1	few	14	TRBJ2-5	TRBV29-1	TGCAGCGTTGGACAGGGGGTGGGGACCGAGACCCAGTACTTC	CSVGQGVGTETQYF
-	-	14	TRBJ1-5	TRBV4-1	TGCGCCAGCAGCGTCCAGTATAGCAATCAGCCCCAGCATTTT	CASSVQYSNQPQHF
TRBD1	few	17	TRBJ1-1	TRBV5-4	TGTGCCAGCAGGGGCGTGATTGGGACAGGCAAGAACACTGAAGCTTTCTTT	CASRGVIGTGKNTEAFF
-	-	14	TRBJ1-6	TRBV15	TGTGCCACCAGCAGAGGGGGGGAGGGATCACCCCTCCACTTT	CATSRGGEGSPLHF
TRBD1	-	14	TRBJ2-7	TRBV7-9	TGTGCCAGCAGCTTCGGACAGGGGAACTACGAGCAGTACTTC	CASSFGQGNYEQYF
-	-	14	TRBJ1-2	TRBV2	TGTGCCAGCAGGGAAATAGGGGCCGGCTATGGCTACACCTTC	CASREIGAGYGYTF
TRBD1	few	14	TRBJ2-3	TRBV5-1	TGCGCCAGTGCCGGGACAGGGGGCACAGATACGCAGTATTTT	CASAGTGGTDTQYF
TRBD1	-	12	TRBJ2-7	TRBV30	TGTGCCTGGGACAGGGGACCCTACGAGCAGTACTTC	CAWDRGPYEQYF
-	-	17	TRBJ1-5	TRBV18	TGTGCCAGCTCACCCAATCAAGCAGGGAATTCCAATCAGCCCCAGCATTTT	CASSPNQAGNSNQPQHF
-	medium-sized	12	TRBJ1-2	TRBV30	TGTGCCTGGAGTGGTAACAGCTATGGCTACACCTTC	CAWSGNSYGYTF
TRBD2	-	20	TRBJ2-1	TRBV11-2	TGTGCCAGCAGCTTAGATCGGTCAATAGCGGGAGGGAAAACCTACAATGAGCAGTTCTTC	CASSLDRSIAGGKTYNEQFF
TRBD1	few	15	TRBJ1-3	TRBV18	TGTGCCAGCTCACTCGGGACAGACTCTGGAAACACCATATATTTT	CASSLGTDSGNTIYF
-	-	14	TRBJ1-2	TRBV28	TGTGCCAGCGCCGAACCTCAGCCGAGGGATGGCTACACCTTC	CASAEPQPRDGYTF
TRBD1	-	13	TRBJ2-5	TRBV30	TGTGCCTGGGACAGGGGCTCTCAAGAGACCCAATACTTC	CAWDRGSQETQYF
TRBD1	-	13	TRBJ2-5	TRBV19	TGTGCCAGTGGTGACAGGGGCCAAGAGACCCAGTACTTC	CASGDRGQETQYF
-	-	14	TRBJ2-5	TRBV4-2	TGTGCCAGCAGCCCTGGCGGGGACCTAGAGACCCAGTACTTC	CASSPGGDLETQYF
TRBD1	few	13	TRBJ2-7	TRBV6-5	TGTGCCAGCATCGCCAGACAGGGCAACGAGCAGTACTTC	CASIARQGNEQYF
TRBD1	few	15	TRBJ2-5	TRBV5-4	TGTGCCAGCAGTCCTCGAGGGGGCGGACAAGAGACCCAGTACTTC	CASSPRGGGQETQYF
TRBD2	-	15	TRBJ2-3	TRBV7-9	TGTGCCAGCAGCTCGCGGGGGGGCATACGAGATACGCAGTATTTT	CASSSRGGIRDTQYF
-	-	14	TRBJ1-2	TRBV5-4	TGTGCCAGCAGCCAAAATCGGGACTTCTATGGCTACACCTTC	CASSQNRDFYGYTF
TRBD2	few	18	TRBJ2-1	TRBV27	TGTGCCAGCAGTCTGCGCCGAGATAGCGGGGGATTGTCCAATGAGCAGTTCTTC	CASSLRRDSGGLSNEQFF
TRBD2	-	18	TRBJ2-5	TRBV4-1	TGCGCCAGCAGCCAAGATCTCGTTGTCGGGACTAGAGGGGAGACCCAGTACTTC	CASSQDLVVGTRGETQYF
TRBD1	-	16	TRBJ1-6	TRBV6-5	TGTGCCAGCAGTTCTATCCGGACAGGCTCCAATTCACCCCTCCACTTT	CASSSIRTGSNSPLHF
-	-	17	TRBJ2-1	TRBV5-8	TGTGCCAGCAGCTTAATGCTGAGTCTTAGCTCCTACAATGAGCAGTTCTTC	CASSLMLSLSSYNEQFF
TRBD1	-	15	TRBJ1-1	TRBV5-4	TGTGCCAGCAGTCACATCGGACAGGGGCACACTGAAGCTTTCTTT	CASSHIGQGHTEAFF
TRBD1	few	13	TRBJ1-2	TRBV11-2	TGTGCCAGCAGCTTAGATCCGGACAGGGAAGTCACCTTC	CASSLDPDREVTF
TRBD2	-	16	TRBJ2-5	TRBV15	TGTGCCACCAGCAGAGTTAGCGGGAGGGCGGGGGAGACCCAGTACTTC	CATSRVSGRAGETQYF
-	-	14	TRBJ2-5	TRBV6-1	TGTGCCAGCAGTACCACTAGGGCACAAGAGACCCAGTACTTC	CASSTTRAQETQYF
TRBD1	few	16	TRBJ1-4	TRBV4-1	TGCGCCAGCAGCCAACCCCAGGGGGCGATGGGTGAAAAACTGTTTTTT	CASSQPQGAMGEKLFF
TRBD1	few	16	TRBJ2-1	TRBV16	TGTGCCAGCAGCCTTCGCAGGGGGCCCGGGGACAATGAGCAGTTCTTC	CASSLRRGPGDNEQFF
TRBD1	-	15	TRBJ1-1	TRBV18	TGTGCCAGCTCACGCGAACGGACAGGGGGCACTGAAGCTTTCTTT	CASSRERTGGTEAFF